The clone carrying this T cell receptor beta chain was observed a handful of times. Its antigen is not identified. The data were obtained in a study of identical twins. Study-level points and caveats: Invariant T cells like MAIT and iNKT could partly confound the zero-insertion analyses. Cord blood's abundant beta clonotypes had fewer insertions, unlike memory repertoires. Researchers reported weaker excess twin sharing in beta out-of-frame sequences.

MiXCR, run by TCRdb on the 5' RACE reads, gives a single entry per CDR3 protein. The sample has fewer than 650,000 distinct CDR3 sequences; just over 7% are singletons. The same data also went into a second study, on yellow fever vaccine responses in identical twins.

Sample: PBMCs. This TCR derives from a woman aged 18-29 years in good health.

CDR3 residues: CASRTAAIAGGYNEQFF. The CDR3 DNA is TGTGCCAGCAGGACGGCGGCGATAGCGGGAGGGTACAATGAGCAGTTCTTC. The chain recombines TRBV27 with TRBJ2-1; 11 bases are shared with TRBD2. The CDR3 is 17 residues long. Losses at the gene ends were 6 bases for V and 4 bases for J; bases not matched to a gene: 11. From germline, CDR1 is MNHEY and CDR2 SMNVEV (reference sequence).